Below, 13 T cell receptor beta chains from the same sample are listed, as sequenced in a study of Ad26.COV2.S vaccination and SARS-CoV-2 variants. Repertoires were generated with immunoSEQ multiplex PCR, while TCRdb's copy carries only in-frame clones and drops some. The table lists some 350,000 clones, roughly 85% of them singletons, with about 3.5% in the top ten. Noted treatment: 19 received Ad26.COV2.S at low or high dose, single or two shots; 5 received placebo; per-sample allocation not given. Each sample was drawn 63 days after the first injection (of vaccine or placebo). The source was peripheral blood, collected in a trial of Ad26.COV2.S vaccine versus placebo. The receptor set was obtained from a person aged 18-65 years who received the Ad26.COV2.S COVID-19 vaccine or a placebo.

The chain carries TRBV18 and TRBJ2-7; no clear D. The V end lost 1 base, the J end lost 0 bases, and 13 bases lay between the germline ends. The CDR3 extends over 16 amino acids. The germline CDR1 and CDR2 sequences are KGHSH and LQKENI. CDR3 coding DNA: TGTGCCAGCTCACCACGTAATCTTCCAGGCTCCTACGAGCAGTACTTC. This translates into CASSPRNLPGSYEQYF.

CDR3: CASGPRDSFNSPLHF. The CDR3 nucleotides are TGCGCCAGTGGACCGAGGGACAGCTTTAATTCACCCCTCCACTTT. J is TRBJ1-6 and V is TRBV5-1, with 7 bases identical to TRBD1. Trimming at V came to 8 bases and at J to 6 bases, leaving 11 bases not matched to a gene. From germline, CDR1 is SGHRS and CDR2 YFSETQ. This CDR3 is 15 amino acids long.

V gene TRBV18 combines with J gene TRBJ1-1; tentative D call: TRBD1 (6 bases). The V gene's germline CDR1 is KGHSH and CDR2 LQKENI. V was pared by 3 bases and J by 7 bases, with 6 bases between. The length of the CDR3 is 11 residues. CDR3 protein: CASSPDSEAFF. CDR3 sequence (DNA): TGTGCCAGCTCACCGGACAGTGAAGCTTTCTTT. The full variable domain, completed using reference TRBV18 and TRBJ1-1, is NAGVMQNPRHLVRRRGQEARLRCSPMKGHSHVYWYRQLPEEGLKFMVYLQKENIIDESGMPKERFSAEFPKEGPSILRIQQVVRGDSAAYFCASSPDSEAFFGQGTRLTVV.

The chain combines TRBV14 with TRBJ2-5; 9 nucleotides match TRBD1. The V segment lost 6 bases and the J segment 2 bases; nucleotides outside the gene matches: 4. The CDR3 runs to 14 residues. The germline CDR1 and CDR2 sequences are SGHDN and FVKESK. DNA of the CDR3: TGTGCCAGCAGTGAGGACAGGGGACAAGAGACCCAGTACTTC. It is translated as CASSEDRGQETQYF.

The chain couples TRBV18 to TRBJ1-2, with TRBD1 identical over 7 bases. The ends lost 3 bases at V and 4 bases at J; junction bases unmatched: 5. Germline CDR1 KGHSH, CDR2 LQKENI. The CDR3 has 14 residues. CDR3 nucleotides: TGTGCCAGCTCACCGGTCAGGGGGAGCTATGGCTACACCTTC. This gives the protein CASSPVRGSYGYTF.

Written as DNA, the CDR3 is TGTGCCAGCAGCTTAGGCCCGGGTTTCTCACCCCTCCACTTT. It yields the protein CASSLGPGFSPLHF. The chain links TRBV11-2 to TRBJ1-6; D uncertain. CDR3 length: 14 residues. Trimming cost V 1 base and J 10 bases, with 11 bases left between them. CDR1 is SGHAT and CDR2 is FQNNGV in the germline V gene.

V usage is TRBV5-1 and J usage is TRBJ2-3, with a tentative D call TRBD1 (6 bases). The V end lost 5 bases, the J end lost 2 bases, and 21 bases lay between the germline ends. The CDR3 is 17 residues long. Germline CDR1 and CDR2: SGHRS and YFSETQ. The CDR3 region is CASRIGRWGTNTDTQYF. The CDR3 coding sequence is TGCGCCAGCAGAATCGGAAGGTGGGGGACAAACACAGATACGCAGTATTTT.

CDR3 sequence: CASSLTGGVNTGELFF. The DNA for the CDR3 is TGTGCCAGCAGTTTAACAGGTGGGGTAAACACCGGGGAGCTGTTTTTT. The chain combines TRBV27 with TRBJ2-2, with a possible D match to TRBD1 (5 bases). CDR3 length: 16 residues. Germline V gives CDR1 MNHEY, CDR2 SMNVEV (reference sequence). V gave up 2 bases and J gave up 2 bases, with 12 bases separating them.

This clone has a single count. The J gene is TRBJ1-3, the V gene TRBV10-2; D is ambiguous. The CDR3 length is 13 residues. V lost 6 bases to trimming and J lost 0 bases, with 6 bases between them. The V gene's germline CDR1 is WSHSY and CDR2 SAAADI. In DNA, the CDR3 is TGCGCCAGCAGAGAGACCTCTGGAAACACCATATATTTT. This codes for CASRETSGNTIYF.

The rearrangement uses TRBV27 and TRBJ2-7, with D tentatively TRBD1 (5 bases). This CDR3 spans 15 amino acids. CDR1 is MNHEY, CDR2 SMNVEV, per germline (reference sequence). Trimming removed 6 bases from V and 0 bases from J, with 15 bases in between. CDR3 bases: TGTGCCAGCAGCTCGGGTAGGACACCCTCCTACGAGCAGTACTTC. It codes for CASSSGRTPSYEQYF.

The chain employs TRBV27 and TRBJ2-7; TRBD1 aligns across 11 bases. CDR3 length equals 16 residues. Germline-derived CDR1 and CDR2 are MNHEY and SMNVEV (reference sequence). V trimming: 3 bases; J trimming: 2 bases; junction bases outside the gene matches: 6. CDR3 DNA: TGTGCCAGCAGTTTTCTATCGGGACAGGGGGCCTACGAGCAGTACTTC. This encodes CASSFLSGQGAYEQYF.

The CDR3 DNA reads TGTGCCAGCAGCTCCCTACAGGGAAGCTCCTACAATGAGCAGTTCTTC. Translation: CASSSLQGSSYNEQFF. The genes are TRBV7-6 and TRBJ2-1, with a weak D call TRBD1 (6 bases). The germline V gene encodes CDR1 SGHVS and CDR2 FNYEAQ. CDR3 length: 16 residues. Trimming pared 4 bases from V and 0 bases from J, leaving 13 bases between.

This clone was observed at least ten times. The chain uses TRBV24-1 and TRBJ2-1; D remains ambiguous. Germline CDR1 and CDR2: KGHDR and SFDVKD. Deletions cut 2 bases from V and 5 bases from J, with 12 bases between. CDR3 size: 15 residues. Written as DNA, the CDR3 is TGTGCCACCAGTGATTACGCCGACACTGACAATGAGCAGTTCTTC. This translates into CATSDYADTDNEQFF.